This passage covers 31 T cell receptor beta chains from one sample sequenced in a study of CXCR3-negative and CXCR3-positive naive CD8 T cells. UMI-tagged TRB cDNA libraries were built via 5' RACE. TCRdb reprocessed the 5' RACE reads; each CDR3 protein has one entry and no DNA is given. The sample has 40,000 to 45,000 distinct CDR3 sequences; the top ten hold around 1.9%. The sequenced sample was naive CXCR3- CD8+ T cells from blood. The subset was: CD45RO-CCR7+CD27+CD95- naive CD8+ T cells lacking CXCR3 (TNR3-). The receptors here all came from a human donor in good health. Some clones in this sample may be carry-over from other donors' samples.

The chain employs TRBV9 and TRBJ2-3. This CDR3 contains 14 residues. The V gene's germline CDR1 is SGDLS and CDR2 YYNGEE. CDR3 sequence: CASSVGRSTDTQYF.

This chain uses TRBV3-1 with TRBJ2-2; TCRdb's D gene call, TRBD1, goes unchecked for lack of DNA. Germline loops: CDR1 LGHDT, CDR2 YNNKEL (reference sequence). The CDR3 has 15 amino acids. The CDR3 region is CASSQDGPGPGELFF.

J is TRBJ2-1 and V is TRBV5-1; TCRdb gives TRBD1 as the D gene, but with no DNA this cannot be confirmed. Germline CDR1 reads SGHRS; CDR2 reads YFSETQ. The CDR3 is 15 residues long. CDR3 in amino acids: CASSLALGQGNEQFF.

This sequence joins TRBV5-6 and TRBJ1-1; TCRdb names TRBD1, which stays unverified in the absence of DNA. CDR3 length: 16 residues. Germline loops: CDR1 SGHDT, CDR2 YYEEEE. CDR3 amino acids: CASSYEQEGGNTEAFF.

The chain employs TRBV10-3 and TRBJ1-1; TCRdb proposes TRBD1, but this gene call is untestable without DNA. CDR1 and CDR2 (germline): ENHRY, SYGVKD. The CDR3 totals 17 residues. CDR3 amino acids: CAISVSDRGVMNTEAFF.

The rearrangement uses TRBV6-5 and TRBJ2-1. The CDR3 is 12 amino acids. The germline gives CDR1 MNHEY, CDR2 SVGAGI. The CDR3 here is CASAKFYNEQFF.

V and J are TRBV7-9 and TRBJ2-1; no DNA is available, so the TRBD1 call from TCRdb remains unchecked. Germline values: CDR1 SEHNR, CDR2 FQNEAQ (reference sequence). This CDR3 spans 16 amino acids. CDR3 in amino acids: CASNPAAGPLYNEQFF.

V and J are TRBV28 and TRBJ2-5. The CDR3 is made up of 14 amino acids. CDR1 and CDR2 (germline): MDHEN, SYDVKM. The CDR3 region is CASSLFMGQEAQYF.

V and J are TRBV7-3 and TRBJ2-5; TCRdb proposes TRBD1, but this gene call is untestable without DNA. This CDR3 is built from 15 residues. Germline CDR1 and CDR2: SGHTA and FQGTGA. The CDR3 is CASSSLGQRGETQYF.

The V call is TRBV7-6, the J call TRBJ1-2. Germline lookup yields CDR1 SGHVS and CDR2 FNYEAQ. The CDR3 runs to 16 residues. The CDR3 protein is CASSLVAADIGFGYTF.

The V and J genes are TRBV7-9 and TRBJ2-5; TCRdb's D call of TRBD1 is untestable without DNA. Germline V gene sequence: CDR1 SEHNR, CDR2 FQNEAQ (reference sequence). The CDR3 runs 15 residues. The CDR3 loop is CASSGFRRGEETQYF.

The chain has TRBV15 and TRBJ1-6. Germline V lookup: CDR1 LNHNV, CDR2 YYDKDF (reference sequence). The CDR3 is made up of 15 amino acids. CDR3 region: CATSREFGLNSPLHF.

The chain joins TRBV10-3 to TRBJ2-2; TCRdb's D call of TRBD1 is untestable without DNA. The V gene's germline CDR1 is ENHRY and CDR2 SYGVKD. This CDR3 is 15 amino acids long. The CDR3 sequence: CAIRAGQSNTGELFF.

The J gene is TRBJ1-5, the V gene TRBV10-1; TCRdb's D call of TRBD1 is untestable without DNA. CDR3 length: 15 amino acids. In germline, CDR1 is WNHNN, CDR2 SYGVQD (reference sequence). The chain's CDR3 is CASREGAGTNQPQHF.

This chain connects TRBV29-1 to TRBJ1-2; there is no DNA to check the TCRdb D call of TRBD1. CDR3 length: 15 amino acids. Germline V gives CDR1 SQVTM, CDR2 ANQGSEA. The CDR3 region is CSVEARQDVEYGYTF. The full variable domain, with the rest looked up from reference TRBV29-1 and TRBJ1-2, is SAVISQKPSRDICQRGTSLTIQCQVDSQVTMMFWYRQQPGQSLTLIATANQGSEATYESGFVIDKFPISRPNLTFSTLTVSNMSPEDSSIYLCSVEARQDVEYGYTFGSGTRLTVV.

The chain carries TRBV15 and TRBJ2-5. The germline V gene has CDR1 LNHNV and CDR2 YYDKDF (reference sequence). The length of the CDR3 is 13 residues. The chain's CDR3 is CATSRVIEETQYF.

The V and J genes are TRBV20-1 and TRBJ2-1; TCRdb proposes TRBD1, but this gene call is untestable without DNA. This CDR3 spans 12 amino acids. CDR1 and CDR2 from the germline V gene are DFQATT and SNEGSKA (reference sequence). CDR3 sequence reads: CSASSGGGEQFF.

The chain is built from TRBV29-1 and TRBJ2-3; TCRdb's D gene call, TRBD1, goes unchecked for lack of DNA. CDR3 length: 17 residues. The V gene's germline CDR1 is SQVTM and CDR2 ANQGSEA. The CDR3: CSVEALSAKQSTDTQYF.

V is TRBV7-9 and J is TRBJ2-1; TCRdb lists TRBD1, though no DNA is available to test this call. Germline CDR1 SEHNR, CDR2 FQNEAQ (reference sequence). This CDR3 region has 17 residues. The CDR3 here is CASSIPTGSSSYNEQFF.

Judged by frequency, this clonotype is medium-sized (0.01 to 0.1%). The rearrangement uses TRBV6-2 or TRBV6-3 and TRBJ2-7; the TRBD2 assignment by TCRdb is unverifiable without DNA. The length of the CDR3 is 14 residues. Germline V gene lookup returns CDR1 MNHEY and CDR2 SVGEGT. Here the CDR3 reads CASSWGLSAYEQYF.

Considering frequency, this clonotype is medium-sized. This chain connects TRBV12-2 to TRBJ2-7; TCRdb names TRBD1, which stays unverified in the absence of DNA. TRBV12-2 is tagged as a pseudogene. This CDR3 comprises 14 residues. The chain's CDR3 is CASRSRGWGYEQYF.

The chain has TRBV29-1 and TRBJ2-1; there is no DNA to check the TCRdb D call of TRBD2. CDR1 and CDR2 (germline): SQVTM, ANQGSEA. The CDR3 extends over 15 amino acids. The CDR3 loop is CSVGLAGGSLREQFF.

The J gene is TRBJ2-7, the V gene TRBV4-2; the D gene TCRdb calls, TRBD2, cannot be checked with no DNA. The CDR3 runs to 15 residues. In germline, CDR1 is LGHNA, CDR2 YNFKEQ. CDR3 residues: CASSQAPAGGVEQYF.

The rearrangement uses TRBV12-3 or TRBV12-4 and TRBJ2-7; as DNA is missing, the TRBD1 call by TCRdb cannot be tested. The CDR3 spans 13 residues. The CDR3 here is CASSLDRGDEQYF.

The chain has TRBV20-1 and TRBJ2-5; the TRBD1 assignment by TCRdb is unverifiable without DNA. This CDR3 has 14 residues. The V gene's germline CDR1 is DFQATT and CDR2 SNEGSKA (reference sequence). CDR3 protein: CSARGGTRGQTQYF.

The chain couples TRBV12-3 or TRBV12-4 to TRBJ2-3; TCRdb returns TRBD1, unconfirmable since there is no DNA. The CDR3 loop spans 13 amino acids. The CDR3 protein is CASSLSPGDTQYF.

The rearrangement joins TRBV29-1 to TRBJ1-2. The CDR3 extends over 11 amino acids. CDR1 and CDR2 from the germline V gene are SQVTM and ANQGSEA. The CDR3 loop is CSVGLWDDYTF.

The V gene is TRBV25-1, the J gene TRBJ2-4; the TRBD1 assignment by TCRdb is unverifiable without DNA. In germline, CDR1 is MGHDK, CDR2 SYGVNS. The CDR3 runs to 15 residues. The CDR3: CASSEYGTGVNIQYF. The variable domain in full, completed from reference TRBV25-1 and TRBJ2-4, reads EADIYQTPRYLVIGTGKKITLECSQTMGHDKMYWYQQDPGMELHLIHYSYGVNSTEKGDLSSESTVSRIRTEHFPLTLESARPSHTSQYLCASSEYGTGVNIQYFGAGTRLSVL.

The rearrangement joins TRBV13 to TRBJ2-7; TCRdb's D gene call, TRBD1, goes unchecked for lack of DNA. Germline V gene data show CDR1 as PRHDT and CDR2 as FYEKMQ (reference sequence). The CDR3 totals 14 residues. The CDR3 sequence is CASSPPDSYYEQYF.

The chain uses TRBV20-1 and TRBJ2-1; TCRdb proposes TRBD2, but this gene call is untestable without DNA. Germline V gives CDR1 DFQATT, CDR2 SNEGSKA (reference sequence). The CDR3 totals 16 residues. CDR3 residues: CSARVLAGALYNEQFF.

This chain links TRBV4-2 with TRBJ2-1; TCRdb's D gene call, TRBD1, goes unchecked for lack of DNA. Germline-derived CDR1 and CDR2 are LGHNA and YNFKEQ. The CDR3 totals 13 residues. CDR3 residues: CASSQGLRDEQFF.